This T cell receptor (beta chain) was recorded in a study of neurological immune-mediated disorders (dated by TCRdb to between 2018 and 2021). About the study as a whole: Among the roughly 35 multiple sclerosis patients, roughly 31 had relapsing-remitting MS and 3 had secondary progressive MS. The study compared peripheral blood TCR-beta repertoires of HTLV-I-associated myelopathy (HAM/TSP) patients, multiple sclerosis patients and healthy controls using UMI-based sequencing. Alongside PBMC samples, the set of about 100 TCR-beta libraries contained longitudinal samples, technical triplicates, and paired CD4+ and CD8+ T-cell subsets that had been sorted. The cohort comprised roughly 70 subjects: 15 or so HAM/TSP patients, some 34 multiple sclerosis patients and approximately 20 healthy controls. The paper's findings and limits, for the study overall: Across subjects, expanded clones never shared an identical CDR3 amino acid sequence, which suggests that the TCR-beta repertoires in every group were private. TCR clonal expansion was greatest in HAM/TSP patients and smallest in MS patients, who ranked below even healthy controls. No clinical or MRI features were associated with the MS cluster, and the authors said that larger cohorts are needed. In a phylogenetic analysis, the repertoires of 18 out of 34 MS patients fell into a single cluster of related CDR3 sequences, pointing to a possible signature at the repertoire level.

This clonotype is identified as medium-sized (0.01 to 0.1%). It has no known antigen specificity. Base qualities are not at hand, and no much larger clone is one base apart. The CDR3 goes from the cysteine to the phenylalanine over 14 residues. Here the CDR3 DNA is all that survives: 42 bases in frame from base 1. Clipping removes 6 bases from V and 4 bases from J, with 3 as the unmatched junction base count. The germline V gene specifies SGHVS as CDR1 and FQNEAQ as CDR2. cDNA was synthesized by template-switch 5'RACE using a primer with a 10-nucleotide random unique molecular identifier that tagged each TCR transcript. Each sequencing run produced over 160 million TCR-beta sequences covering 15-18 subjects. The RNeasy kit was used for extraction of total RNA. The KAPA Real-time Library Amplification kit was used to amplify TCR-beta VDJ regions with primers for the TCR constant region and the 5'RACE anchor. Sample indexes and Illumina adaptors were added in a first PCR, after which library yield was increased in a second PCR. After Ampure bead purification, the TCR product of roughly 650 bp was size-selected on a 2% E-gel SizeSelection system. Before pooling, libraries had their quality checked on a Bioanalyzer, their concentration measured with Qubit, and their quantity determined with the Kapa Library Quantification kit. Paired-end 2 x 150 bp sequencing of the libraries was performed on an Illumina HiSeq 2500. To increase sequence diversity, about 24-32% phiX was spiked into each library pool. In the paper's pipeline: The UMI-based MiGEC pipeline processed quality-filtered reads and removed over 80% of raw TCR sequences during error correction. VDJ genes were aligned to IMGT germline references, and clonotypes were defined by unique CDR3 amino acid sequence plus V-J genes. Clonal expansion, Shannon diversity, and CDR3 relatedness (CalcPairwiseDistances, ClusterSamples) were evaluated with VDJtools, and phylogenetic trees were built with CLCbio workbench. Clones with at least 8 unique UMIs were defined as expanded, with this threshold being based on coefficient-of-variation modelling across technical triplicates. In TCRdb, the public reads were trimmed at Q25 with fastp and aligned with MiXCR, with productive beta chains retained. Every entry covers one CDR3 protein and lists the most common genes and DNA from its rows. TCRdb, not the original authors, processed these V and J calls. The sample records about 74,000 distinct CDR3 sequences, around 5.5% of which are singletons. Clones ranked in the top ten supply less than 8% of the sample.

For the unsorted PBMC libraries, 2 million PBMCs were stored in RNAlater at -80 degrees C until RNA extraction and were used to generate the libraries. The multiple sclerosis patients were enrolled in a US clinical protocol that used magnetic resonance imaging to evaluate disease progression. Peripheral blood was subjected to Ficoll-Hypaque density gradient centrifugation to isolate PBMCs, which were then cryopreserved in liquid nitrogen. The V and J genes are TRBV7-8 and TRBJ1-5, and TRBD1 aligns with 10 junction nucleotides. This receptor was obtained from a man aged 18 to 30 with multiple sclerosis. The sample comprised PBMCs. In nucleotide form, the sequence is TGTGCCAGCAGTTCGGGACAGGGGAATCAGCCCCAGCATTTT. Translated, it reads CASSSGQGNQPQHF.